The 27 T cell receptor beta chains below all came from one sample that was sequenced in a study of T cells in Graves' hyperthyroidism and ophthalmopathy. From RNA transcripts, TCR beta CDR3 regions were amplified. Researchers ran a first-round RT-PCR on the TCR CDR3 using the HTBI primer set. TCRdb independently ran MiXCR on the multiplex PCR reads; one entry per CDR3 protein. Of more than 350,000 distinct CDR3 sequences listed, about a sixth are singletons. Sequenced sample: blood. These TCRs come from a woman aged 30 to 39 with Graves' hyperthyroidism that later progressed to Graves' ophthalmopathy.

The rearrangement links TRBV20-1 to TRBJ2-1; 8 nucleotides agree with TRBD2. The CDR3 contains 13 residues. V was clipped by 5 bases and J by 8 bases; unmatched bases: 8. CDR1 is DFQATT and CDR2 is SNEGSKA in the germline V gene (reference sequence). The CDR3 DNA follows: TGCAGTGCTTACTTCCTGACTAGCGATGAGCAGTTCTTC. The encoded protein is CSAYFLTSDEQFF.

Concerning this clonotype itself: This clone may be a read error of a much larger clone one base away. The rearrangement uses TRBV4-2 and TRBJ2-1, with 7 bases matching TRBD2. The V and J ends lost 1 base and 0 bases, in that order; junction bases with no gene match: 3. Germline V CDR1 and CDR2: LGHNA, YNFKEQ. The CDR3 has 16 amino acids. CDR3 nucleotide sequence: TGTGCCAGCAGCCAAGCTGGCGGGAGCTCCTACAATGAGCAGTTCTTC. Translating it yields CASSQAGGSSYNEQFF.

Many counts were recorded for this clonotype. The chain links TRBV6-2 or TRBV6-3 to TRBJ1-6, with D possibly TRBD1 on 6 matching bases. The V and J ends lost 2 bases and 1 base respectively, with 12 bases between them. The CDR3 length is 17 residues. Germline lookup yields CDR1 MNHEY and CDR2 SVGEGT. CDR3 in amino acids: CASSYEGGWSYNSPLHF. DNA for the CDR3: TGTGCCAGCAGTTACGAAGGGGGATGGTCCTATAATTCACCCCTCCACTTT.

This clonotype was counted at least ten times. The chain carries TRBV28 and TRBJ2-7; D is perhaps TRBD2 (5 bases). Per germline, CDR1 MDHEN and CDR2 SYDVKM. CDR3 length: 15 amino acids. The V gene lost 3 bases and the J gene lost 0 bases, with 12 bases spanning the gap. CDR3 protein: CASSFGPGSSYEQYF. DNA for the CDR3: TGTGCCAGCAGTTTTGGGCCGGGGAGCTCCTACGAGCAGTACTTC.

This clonotype was detected many times. This rearrangement joins TRBV27 to TRBJ2-1, with D possibly called TRBD1 or TRBD2 (5 bases each). This CDR3 contains 13 residues. Germline CDR1 reads MNHEY; CDR2 reads SMNVEV (reference sequence). The V end was cut by 8 bases, the J end by 10 bases, with 18 bases between. In DNA form, the CDR3 reads TGTGCCAGCGCTTATTACGGGGCCCCAGAGCAGTTCTTC. As protein: CASAYYGAPEQFF.

This clonotype was recorded at least ten times. J is TRBJ1-1 and V is TRBV7-2; D is ambiguous. V lost 2 bases to trimming and J lost 1 base, with 8 bases between them. Germline V lookup: CDR1 SGHTA, CDR2 FQGNSA. CDR3 length: 14 amino acids. The CDR3, as DNA: TGTGCCAGCAGCTTACACCTGGGGAACACTGAAGCTTTCTTT. It codes for CASSLHLGNTEAFF.

In this sample, this clonotype turned up a few times. This chain uses TRBV3-1 with TRBJ1-2; D is possibly TRBD1 (6 bases). The CDR3 runs 14 residues. The V and J ends lost 1 base and 4 bases respectively, with 10 bases between them. Germline V gene lookup returns CDR1 LGHDT and CDR2 YNNKEL (reference sequence). In DNA, the CDR3 is TGTGCCAGCAGCCAAGGGCAGGGGATCTATGGCTACACCTTC. Encoded protein: CASSQGQGIYGYTF.

This clonotype was observed a few times. J is TRBJ1-2 and V is TRBV11-2; 8 bases are shared with TRBD1. Germline V gives CDR1 SGHAT, CDR2 FQNNGV. V lost 5 bases and J lost 4; bases outside the gene matches: 12. The CDR3 is made up of 16 amino acids. The CDR3 spells CASSLNSGGLFYGYTF. The CDR3 nucleotides are TGTGCCAGCAGCCTAAATTCAGGGGGCCTATTCTATGGCTACACCTTC.

This clonotype was recorded many times. The chain is built from TRBV6-1 and TRBJ2-1; perhaps TRBD2 as D (5 bases). Trimming stripped 8 bases from V and 9 bases from J, with 17 bases between. The CDR3 is made up of 13 amino acids. Germline assignment: CDR1 MNHNS and CDR2 SASEGT. The DNA for the CDR3 is TGTGCCAGCCGGGAAGGCCCTCTTGGTGAGCAGTTCTTC. Residues: CASREGPLGEQFF.

This clonotype occurred many times. The chain couples TRBV27 to TRBJ2-5, with 10 positions matching TRBD1. V dropped 7 bases and J dropped 3; count of bases not matched to a gene: 14. From germline, CDR1 is MNHEY and CDR2 SMNVEV (reference sequence). This CDR3 spans 17 amino acids. Written as DNA, the CDR3 is TGTGCCAGCAAACGACTGCCGGGACAGGGGACTAAAGAGACCCAGTACTTC. Translation: CASKRLPGQGTKETQYF.

This clonotype was counted at least ten times. This sequence joins TRBV20-1 and TRBJ2-3; weak D call: TRBD2 (6 bases). Per germline, CDR1 DFQATT and CDR2 SNEGSKA (reference sequence). The CDR3 is 14 residues long. The CDR3 protein is CRLGLTLSTDTQYF. Written as DNA, the CDR3 is TGCAGATTAGGACTAACCCTTAGCACAGATACGCAGTATTTT.

This clonotype was seen only a few times. The V call is TRBV20-1, the J call TRBJ1-6; no definite D call. Germline V CDR1 and CDR2: DFQATT, SNEGSKA (reference sequence). The CDR3 sequence is 13 residues long. V shed 1 base and J shed 8 bases, with 9 bases lying between them. CDR3 region: CSARVDGHSPLHF. Written as DNA, the CDR3 is TGCAGTGCTAGAGTCGACGGACATTCACCCCTCCACTTT.

This clonotype was counted a few times. The chain employs TRBV9 and TRBJ2-7, with D possibly TRBD2 on 6 matching bases. Germline V gene data show CDR1 as SGDLS and CDR2 as YYNGEE. V was pared by 3 bases and J by 0 bases, with 13 bases between. CDR3 length: 15 amino acids. CDR3 nucleotides: TGTGCCAGCAGCGCCCAGACGGGGGACTCCTACGAGCAGTACTTC. As protein: CASSAQTGDSYEQYF. Using reference TRBV9 and TRBJ2-7 for the parts outside the CDR3, the full variable domain is DSGVTQTPKHLITATGQRVTLRCSPRSGDLSVYWYQQSLDQGLQFLIQYYNGEERAKGNILERFSAQQFPDLHSELNLSSLELGDSALYFCASSAQTGDSYEQYFGPGTRLTVT.

This chain uses TRBV29-1 with TRBJ2-7; 11 nucleotides line up with TRBD1. J gave up 1 base and V 6 bases, and 5 bases lay outside the gene matches. Germline V lookup: CDR1 SQVTM, CDR2 ANQGSEA. This CDR3 has 14 amino acids. The CDR3 sequence: CSVVGQGASYEQYF. The CDR3 DNA follows: TGCAGCGTGGTCGGACAGGGGGCTTCCTACGAGCAGTACTTC.

This clonotype was detected a few times. The rearrangement uses TRBV29-1 and TRBJ2-7, with D possibly matching TRBD1 (5 bases). Trimming removed 7 bases from V and 3 bases from J, with 22 bases in between. The CDR3 has 15 amino acids. Germline-derived CDR1 and CDR2 are SQVTM and ANQGSEA. CDR3 region: CSATWQGLLFYEQYF. The CDR3 DNA is TGCAGCGCTACATGGCAGGGTTTACTTTTCTACGAGCAGTACTTC.

V usage is TRBV12-3 or TRBV12-4 and J usage is TRBJ1-4, with D possibly TRBD1 on 5 matching bases. The CDR3 totals 15 residues. With 1 base removed from V and 7 bases from J, the gap between germline ends came to 13 bases. CDR3 bases: TGTGCCAGCAGTTTAGTCCAGGGCATTCGTGAAAAACTGTTTTTT. This codes for CASSLVQGIREKLFF.

This clonotype has only a few counts. The CDR3 reads CASSPETGSSYEQYF. CDR3 bases: TGTGCCAGCTCACCCGAGACAGGGAGCTCCTACGAGCAGTACTTC. The chain links TRBV18 to TRBJ2-7; 7 bases line up with TRBD1. The CDR3 runs to 15 residues. Germline loops: CDR1 KGHSH, CDR2 LQKENI. Trimming cost V 3 bases and J 0 bases; bases outside gene matches: 5.

This clonotype was detected many times. The gene calls are TRBV7-8 and TRBJ2-3, with a possible D match to TRBD2 (6 bases). The CDR3 covers 15 residues. In germline, CDR1 is SGHVS, CDR2 FQNEAQ. V lost 5 bases to trimming and J lost 7 bases, with 19 bases between them. This CDR3 reads CASSHRDFMFNTQYF. CDR3 in DNA: TGTGCCAGCAGCCACCGGGACTTTATGTTTAATACGCAGTATTTT.

This clonotype was seen many times. The rearrangement uses TRBV15 and TRBJ2-5; D possibly corresponds to TRBD2 (5 bases). The length of the CDR3 is 14 residues. The ends were cut back, 1 base at V and 5 bases at J, with 11 bases in the middle. Germline V gives CDR1 LNHNV, CDR2 YYDKDF (reference sequence). CDR3 loop: CATSRVREGETQYF. The CDR3 nucleotides are TGTGCCACCAGCAGAGTTCGAGAGGGTGAGACCCAGTACTTC.

This clonotype was detected ten times or more. This chain uses TRBV7-9 with TRBJ2-1, with 10 bases fitting TRBD2. The CDR3 is made up of 18 amino acids. J gave up 4 bases and V 1 base, and 10 bases lay outside the gene matches. Germline CDR1 reads SEHNR; CDR2 reads FQNEAQ (reference sequence). The CDR3 DNA follows: TGTGCCAGCAGCTTAGGAACTCTGGGACTAGCGAGGTACAATGAGCAGTTCTTC. It specifies CASSLGTLGLARYNEQFF.

This rearrangement joins TRBV20-1 to TRBJ2-6, with 9 bases lining up with TRBD1. Germline loops: CDR1 DFQATT, CDR2 SNEGSKA (reference sequence). V shed 6 bases, J shed 2 bases, and the junction held 14 bases outside the gene matches. This CDR3 contains 18 residues. The CDR3 loop reads CSAPAYRGPMPGANVLTF. CDR3 coding DNA: TGCAGTGCGCCGGCCTACAGGGGGCCCATGCCTGGGGCCAACGTCCTGACTTTC.

This clonotype was recorded a few times. The chain carries TRBV28 and TRBJ1-5, with 8 bases aligning to TRBD1. The CDR3 sequence is 17 residues long. Losses at the gene ends were 7 bases for V and 1 base for J; bases not matched to a gene: 12. Germline V gene lookup returns CDR1 MDHEN and CDR2 SYDVKM. The CDR3 protein is CASKPRTGNLSNQPQHF. The CDR3 nucleotides are TGTGCCAGCAAACCCAGGACAGGGAATTTGAGCAATCAGCCCCAGCATTTT.

This clonotype appeared a few times. The chain couples TRBV6-1 to TRBJ2-7, with 9 bases lining up with TRBD1. The length of the CDR3 is 15 residues. Looked up from germline, CDR1 is MNHNS and CDR2 is SASEGT. The V and J ends lost 6 bases and 6 bases, in that order; junction bases with no gene match: 12. The CDR3 loop reads CASREIRDRDAEQYF. CDR3 sequence (DNA): TGTGCCAGCAGGGAAATAAGGGACAGGGACGCCGAGCAGTACTTC.

This clonotype appeared many times. CDR3 DNA sequence: TGTGCCAGCAGCTTATGGTTCGGGACTAGCGGGAGTAGAATCAATGAGCAGTTCTTC. It translates to CASSLWFGTSGSRINEQFF. The chain employs TRBV11-2 and TRBJ2-1; 14 bases match TRBD2. This CDR3 contains 19 residues. V dropped 2 bases and J dropped 6; count of bases not matched to a gene: 12. Germline assignment: CDR1 SGHAT and CDR2 FQNNGV.

The CDR3, as DNA: TGTGCCAGCAGTTTAGGTTCCGGGGGGACCCAGTACTTC. It yields the protein CASSLGSGGTQYF. This chain links TRBV12-3 or TRBV12-4 with TRBJ2-5, with D possibly being TRBD2 (6 bases). The V gene lost 1 base and the J gene lost 7 bases, with 10 bases spanning the gap. The CDR3 contains 13 residues.

The sample holds a few counts of this clonotype. The chain links TRBV28 to TRBJ2-7; a weak D match, TRBD2 (5 bases). Germline loops: CDR1 MDHEN, CDR2 SYDVKM. The CDR3 has 14 residues. V dropped 7 bases and J dropped 5 bases, with 18 bases sitting between them. This chain's CDR3 is CASIRFRGSHEQYF. CDR3 DNA sequence: TGTGCCAGCATCAGATTTCGGGGTTCCCACGAGCAGTACTTC.

This clonotype appeared many times. The rearrangement joins TRBV28 to TRBJ2-4; tentatively, D is TRBD2 (5 bases). In germline, CDR1 is MDHEN, CDR2 SYDVKM. This CDR3 has 17 amino acids. V was cut by 5 bases and J by 1 base, with 18 bases left in between. In DNA, the CDR3 is TGTGCCAGCAGTCCGATTTTCGAAGGCGGGGCCAAAAACATTCAGTACTTC. This gives the protein CASSPIFEGGAKNIQYF.